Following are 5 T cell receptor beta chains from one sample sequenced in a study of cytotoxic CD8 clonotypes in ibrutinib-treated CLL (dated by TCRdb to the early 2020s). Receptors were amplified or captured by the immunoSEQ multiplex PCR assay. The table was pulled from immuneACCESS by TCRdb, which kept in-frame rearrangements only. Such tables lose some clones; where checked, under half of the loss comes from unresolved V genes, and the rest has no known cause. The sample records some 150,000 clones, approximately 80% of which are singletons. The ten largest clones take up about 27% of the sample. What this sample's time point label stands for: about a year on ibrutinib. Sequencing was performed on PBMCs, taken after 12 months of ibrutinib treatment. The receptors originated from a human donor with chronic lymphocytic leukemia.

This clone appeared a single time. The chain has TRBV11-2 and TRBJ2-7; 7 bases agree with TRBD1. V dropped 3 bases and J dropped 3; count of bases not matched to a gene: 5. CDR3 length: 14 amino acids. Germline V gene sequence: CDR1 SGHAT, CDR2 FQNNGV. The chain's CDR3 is CASSLARQGYEQYF. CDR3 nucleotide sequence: TGTGCCAGCAGCTTGGCGAGACAGGGCTACGAGCAGTACTTC.

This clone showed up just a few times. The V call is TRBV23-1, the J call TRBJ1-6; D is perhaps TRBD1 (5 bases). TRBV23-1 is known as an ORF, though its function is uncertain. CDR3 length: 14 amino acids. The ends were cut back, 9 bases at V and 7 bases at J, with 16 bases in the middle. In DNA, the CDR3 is TGCGCCAGTCTCGGTGGGGGGGGGAATTCACCCCTCCACTTT. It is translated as CASLGGGGNSPLHF.

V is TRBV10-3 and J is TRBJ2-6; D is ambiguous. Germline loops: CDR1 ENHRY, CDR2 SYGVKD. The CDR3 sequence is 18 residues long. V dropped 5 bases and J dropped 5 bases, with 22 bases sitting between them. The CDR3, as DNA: TGTGCCATCAGTTTCACATACTGTAGACAAAGTCGGGCCAACGTCCTGACTTTC. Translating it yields CAISFTYCRQSRANVLTF.

The CDR3 coding sequence is TGCGCCAGCAAATTGGCAGGGTCGGACGAGCAGTACTTC. As protein: CASKLAGSDEQYF. This chain connects TRBV10-2 to TRBJ2-7; tentative D call: TRBD1 (5 bases). Deletions cut 7 bases from V and 5 bases from J, with 15 bases between. CDR3 size: 13 residues. Looked up from germline, CDR1 is WSHSY and CDR2 is SAAADI.

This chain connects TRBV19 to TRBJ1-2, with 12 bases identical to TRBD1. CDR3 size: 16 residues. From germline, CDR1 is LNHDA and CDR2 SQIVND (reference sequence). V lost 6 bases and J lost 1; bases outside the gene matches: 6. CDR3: CASRAGTGGFNYGYTF. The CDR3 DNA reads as TGTGCCAGTAGAGCCGGGACAGGGGGCTTTAACTATGGCTACACCTTC. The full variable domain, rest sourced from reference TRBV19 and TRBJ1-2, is DGGITQSPKYLFRKEGQNVTLSCEQNLNHDAMYWYRQDPGQGLRLIYYSQIVNDFQKGDIAEGYSVSREKKESFPLTVTSAQKNPTAFYLCASRAGTGGFNYGYTFGSGTRLTVV.